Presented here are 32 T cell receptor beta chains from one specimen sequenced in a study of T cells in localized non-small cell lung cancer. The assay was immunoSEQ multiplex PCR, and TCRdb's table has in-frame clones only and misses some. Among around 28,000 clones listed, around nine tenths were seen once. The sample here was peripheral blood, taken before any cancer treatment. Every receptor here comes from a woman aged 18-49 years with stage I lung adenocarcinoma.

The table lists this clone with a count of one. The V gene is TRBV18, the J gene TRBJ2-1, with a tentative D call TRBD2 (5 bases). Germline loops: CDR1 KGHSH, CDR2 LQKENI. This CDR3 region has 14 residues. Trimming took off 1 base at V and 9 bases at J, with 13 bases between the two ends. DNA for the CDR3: TGTGCCAGCTCACCACGGGAACTAGGTTCTGAGCAGTTCTTC. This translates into CASSPRELGSEQFF.

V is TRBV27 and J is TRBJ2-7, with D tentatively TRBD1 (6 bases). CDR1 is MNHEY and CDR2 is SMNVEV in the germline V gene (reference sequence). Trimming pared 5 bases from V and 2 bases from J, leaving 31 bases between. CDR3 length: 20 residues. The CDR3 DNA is TGTGCCAGCAGTCCTATCCTAAGGCAGGGGAGTTGGCTGGAGGCCTACGAGCAGTACTTC. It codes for CASSPILRQGSWLEAYEQYF.

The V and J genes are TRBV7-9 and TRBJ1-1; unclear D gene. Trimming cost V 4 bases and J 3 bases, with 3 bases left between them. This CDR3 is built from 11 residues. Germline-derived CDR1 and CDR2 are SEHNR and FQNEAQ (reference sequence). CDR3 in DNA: TGTGCCAGCAGCTCCCACACTGAAGCTTTCTTT. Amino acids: CASSSHTEAFF.

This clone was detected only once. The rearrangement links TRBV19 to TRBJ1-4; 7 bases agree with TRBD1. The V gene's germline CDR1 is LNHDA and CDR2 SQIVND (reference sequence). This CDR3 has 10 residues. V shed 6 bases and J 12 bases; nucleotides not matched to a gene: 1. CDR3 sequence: CASSDRELFF. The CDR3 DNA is TGTGCCAGTAGCGACAGGGAACTGTTTTTT.

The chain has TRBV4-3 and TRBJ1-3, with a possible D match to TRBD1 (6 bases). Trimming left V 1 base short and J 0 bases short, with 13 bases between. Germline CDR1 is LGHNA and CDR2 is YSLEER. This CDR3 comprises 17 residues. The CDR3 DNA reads TGCGCCAGCAGCCAAGTAGCCAGGGGAGGCTCTGGAAACACCATATATTTT. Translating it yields CASSQVARGGSGNTIYF.

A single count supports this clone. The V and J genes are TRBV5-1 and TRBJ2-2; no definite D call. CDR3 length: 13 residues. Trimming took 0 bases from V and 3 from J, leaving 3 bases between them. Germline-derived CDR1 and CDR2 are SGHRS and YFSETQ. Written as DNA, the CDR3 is TGCGCCAGCAGCTTGGAACACACCGGGGAGCTGTTTTTT. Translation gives CASSLEHTGELFF.

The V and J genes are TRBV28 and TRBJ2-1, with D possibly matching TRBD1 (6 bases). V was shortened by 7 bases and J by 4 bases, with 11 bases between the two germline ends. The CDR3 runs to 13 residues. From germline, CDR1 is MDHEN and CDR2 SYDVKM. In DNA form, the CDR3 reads TGTGCCAGCAAGCAGGGGTATTACAATGAGCAGTTCTTC. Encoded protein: CASKQGYYNEQFF.

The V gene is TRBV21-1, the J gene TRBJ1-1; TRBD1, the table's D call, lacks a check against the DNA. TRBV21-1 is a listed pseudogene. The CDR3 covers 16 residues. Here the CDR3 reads CASGQAIFSMNTEAFF. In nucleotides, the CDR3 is TGTGCCAGCGGACAGGCCATCTTTTCTATGAACACTGAAGCTTTCTTT.

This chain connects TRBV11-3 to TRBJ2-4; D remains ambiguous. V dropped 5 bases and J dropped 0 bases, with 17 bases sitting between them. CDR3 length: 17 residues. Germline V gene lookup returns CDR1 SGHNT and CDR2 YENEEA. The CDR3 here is CASSGSAISIAKNIQYF. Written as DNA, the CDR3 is TGTGCCAGCAGCGGCAGCGCGATCTCTATAGCCAAAAACATTCAGTACTTC.

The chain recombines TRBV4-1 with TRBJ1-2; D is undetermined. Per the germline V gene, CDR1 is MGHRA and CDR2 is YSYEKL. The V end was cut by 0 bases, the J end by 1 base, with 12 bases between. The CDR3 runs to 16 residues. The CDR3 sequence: CASSQESAIINYGYTF. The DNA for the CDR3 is TGCGCCAGCAGCCAAGAGTCCGCTATAATTAACTATGGCTACACCTTC.

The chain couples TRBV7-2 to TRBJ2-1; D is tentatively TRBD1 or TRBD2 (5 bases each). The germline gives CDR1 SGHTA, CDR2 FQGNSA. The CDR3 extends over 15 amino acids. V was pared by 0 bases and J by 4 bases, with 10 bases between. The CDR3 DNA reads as TGTGCCAGCAGCTTAGCGGTGGGACCTTACAATGAGCAGTTCTTC. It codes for CASSLAVGPYNEQFF.

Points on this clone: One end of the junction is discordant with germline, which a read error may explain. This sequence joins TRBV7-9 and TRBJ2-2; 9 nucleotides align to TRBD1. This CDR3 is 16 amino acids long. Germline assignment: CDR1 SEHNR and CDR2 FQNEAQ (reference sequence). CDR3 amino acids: CATSHRTGENTGELFF. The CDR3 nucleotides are TGTGCCACCAGCCATCGGACAGGGGAGAACACCGGGGAGCTGTTTTTT.

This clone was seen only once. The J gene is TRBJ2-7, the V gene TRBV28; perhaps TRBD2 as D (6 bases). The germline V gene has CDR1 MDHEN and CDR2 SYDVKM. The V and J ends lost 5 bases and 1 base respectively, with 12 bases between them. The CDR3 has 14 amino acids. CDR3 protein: CASSKFGRSYEQYF. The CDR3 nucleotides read TGTGCCAGCAGTAAGTTTGGGAGGTCCTACGAGCAGTACTTC. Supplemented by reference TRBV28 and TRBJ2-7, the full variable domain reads DVKVTQSSRYLVKRTGEKVFLECVQDMDHENMFWYRQDPGLGLRLIYFSYDVKMKEKGDIPEGYSVSREKKERFSLILESASTNQTSMYLCASSKFGRSYEQYFGPGTRLTVT.

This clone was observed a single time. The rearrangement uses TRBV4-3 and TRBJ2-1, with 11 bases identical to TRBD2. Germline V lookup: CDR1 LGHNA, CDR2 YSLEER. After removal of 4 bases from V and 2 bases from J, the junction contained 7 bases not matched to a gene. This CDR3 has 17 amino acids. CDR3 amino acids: CASSPYSGRAAYNEQFF. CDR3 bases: TGCGCCAGCAGCCCCTATAGCGGGAGGGCAGCCTACAATGAGCAGTTCTTC.

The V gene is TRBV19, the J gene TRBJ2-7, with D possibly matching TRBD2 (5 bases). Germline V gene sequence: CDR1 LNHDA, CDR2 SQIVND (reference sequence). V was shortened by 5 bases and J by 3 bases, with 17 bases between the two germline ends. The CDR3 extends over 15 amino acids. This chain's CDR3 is CASSLTAEYIYEQYF. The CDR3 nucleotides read TGTGCCAGTAGTCTTACAGCGGAATATATCTACGAGCAGTACTTC.

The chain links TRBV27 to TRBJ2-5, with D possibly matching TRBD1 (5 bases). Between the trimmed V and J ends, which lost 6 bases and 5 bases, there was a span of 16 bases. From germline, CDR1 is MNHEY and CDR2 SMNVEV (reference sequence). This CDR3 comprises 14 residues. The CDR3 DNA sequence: TGTGCCAGCAGCCCCCGACAGAGGCCGGAGACCCAGTACTTC. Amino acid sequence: CASSPRQRPETQYF.

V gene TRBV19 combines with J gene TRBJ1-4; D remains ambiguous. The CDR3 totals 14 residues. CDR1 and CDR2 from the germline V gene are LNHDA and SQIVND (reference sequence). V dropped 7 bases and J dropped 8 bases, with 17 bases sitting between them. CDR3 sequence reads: CASIGRADGEKLFF. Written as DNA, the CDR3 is TGTGCCAGTATCGGTAGGGCAGATGGGGAAAAACTGTTTTTT. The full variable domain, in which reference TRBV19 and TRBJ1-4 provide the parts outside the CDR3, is DGGITQSPKYLFRKEGQNVTLSCEQNLNHDAMYWYRQDPGQGLRLIYYSQIVNDFQKGDIAEGYSVSREKKESFPLTVTSAQKNPTAFYLCASIGRADGEKLFFGSGTQLSVL.

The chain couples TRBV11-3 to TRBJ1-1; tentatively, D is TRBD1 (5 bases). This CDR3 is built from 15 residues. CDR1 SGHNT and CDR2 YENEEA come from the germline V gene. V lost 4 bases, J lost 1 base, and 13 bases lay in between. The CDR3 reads CASSSPGPRNTEAFF. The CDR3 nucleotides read TGTGCCAGCAGCTCCCCGGGGCCCCGGAACACTGAAGCTTTCTTT.

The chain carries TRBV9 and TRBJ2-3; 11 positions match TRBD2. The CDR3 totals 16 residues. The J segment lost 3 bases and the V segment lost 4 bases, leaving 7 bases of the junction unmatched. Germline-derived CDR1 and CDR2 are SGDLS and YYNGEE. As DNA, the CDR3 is TGTGCCAGCAGCCCCACGACTAGCGGGGCGACAGATACGCAGTATTTT. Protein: CASSPTTSGATDTQYF.

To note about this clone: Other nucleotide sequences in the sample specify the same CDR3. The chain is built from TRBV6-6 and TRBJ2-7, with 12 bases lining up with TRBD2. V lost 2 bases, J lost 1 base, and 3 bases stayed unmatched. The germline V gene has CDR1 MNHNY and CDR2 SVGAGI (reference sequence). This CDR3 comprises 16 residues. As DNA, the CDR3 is TGTGCCAGCAGTTACGGGGGGACTAGCGGGTCCTACGAGCAGTACTTC. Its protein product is CASSYGGTSGSYEQYF.

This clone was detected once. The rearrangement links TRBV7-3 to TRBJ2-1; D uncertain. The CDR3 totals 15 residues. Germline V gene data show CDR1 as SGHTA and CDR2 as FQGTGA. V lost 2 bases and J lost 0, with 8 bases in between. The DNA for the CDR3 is TGTGCCAGCAGCTTAGACTTAAGCTCCTACAATGAGCAGTTCTTC. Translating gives CASSLDLSSYNEQFF.

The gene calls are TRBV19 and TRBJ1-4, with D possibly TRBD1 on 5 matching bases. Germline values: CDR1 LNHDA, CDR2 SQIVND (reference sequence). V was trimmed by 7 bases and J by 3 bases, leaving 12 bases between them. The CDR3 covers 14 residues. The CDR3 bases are TGTGCCAGTATCCCGCCGGGACCTAATGAAAAACTGTTTTTT. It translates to CASIPPGPNEKLFF.

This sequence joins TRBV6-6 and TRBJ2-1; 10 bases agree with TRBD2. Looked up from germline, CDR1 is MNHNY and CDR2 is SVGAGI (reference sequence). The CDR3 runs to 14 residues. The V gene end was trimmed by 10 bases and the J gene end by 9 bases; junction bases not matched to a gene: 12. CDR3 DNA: TGTGCCACCCAGTTACTACTAGCGGGAAGTGAGCAGTTCTTC. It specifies CATQLLLAGSEQFF.

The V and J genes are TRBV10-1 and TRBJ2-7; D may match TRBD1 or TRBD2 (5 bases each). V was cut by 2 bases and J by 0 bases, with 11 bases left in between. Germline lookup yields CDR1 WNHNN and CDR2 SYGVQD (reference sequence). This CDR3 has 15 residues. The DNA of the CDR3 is TGCGCCAGCAGTGAGAGGGGACGGCCCTCCTACGAGCAGTACTTC. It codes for CASSERGRPSYEQYF.

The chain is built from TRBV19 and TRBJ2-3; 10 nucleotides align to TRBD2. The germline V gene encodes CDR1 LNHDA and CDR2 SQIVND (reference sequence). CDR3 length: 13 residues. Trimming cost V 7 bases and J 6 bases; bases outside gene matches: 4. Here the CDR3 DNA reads TGTGCCAGTACGGCTAGCGGGAGTGATACGCAGTATTTT. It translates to CASTASGSDTQYF.

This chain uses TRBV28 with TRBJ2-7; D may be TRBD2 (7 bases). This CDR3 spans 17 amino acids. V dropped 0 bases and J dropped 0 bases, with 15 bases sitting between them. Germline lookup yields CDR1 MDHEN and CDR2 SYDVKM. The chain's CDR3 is CASSLWGGGSFSYEQYF. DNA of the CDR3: TGTGCCAGCAGTTTATGGGGGGGCGGGAGCTTCTCCTACGAGCAGTACTTC.

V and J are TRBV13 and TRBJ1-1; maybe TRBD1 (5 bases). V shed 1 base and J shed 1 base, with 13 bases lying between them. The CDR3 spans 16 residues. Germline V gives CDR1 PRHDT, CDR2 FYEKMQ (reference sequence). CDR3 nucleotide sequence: TGTGCCAGCAGCTTAGCCACCGACAGACCGAACACTGAAGCTTTCTTT. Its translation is CASSLATDRPNTEAFF. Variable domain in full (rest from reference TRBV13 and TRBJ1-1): AAGVIQSPRHLIKEKRETATLKCYPIPRHDTVYWYQQGPGQDPQFLISFYEKMQSDKGSIPDRFSAQQFSDYHSELNMSSLELGDSALYFCASSLATDRPNTEAFFGQGTRLTVV.

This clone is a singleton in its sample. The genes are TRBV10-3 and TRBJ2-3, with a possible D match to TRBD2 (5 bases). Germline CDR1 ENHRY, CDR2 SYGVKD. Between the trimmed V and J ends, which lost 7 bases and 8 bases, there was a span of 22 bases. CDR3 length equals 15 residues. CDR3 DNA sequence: TGTGCCATCACAGGCTGGGATTGGGAGATGCGTACGCAGTATTTT. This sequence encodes CAITGWDWEMRTQYF.

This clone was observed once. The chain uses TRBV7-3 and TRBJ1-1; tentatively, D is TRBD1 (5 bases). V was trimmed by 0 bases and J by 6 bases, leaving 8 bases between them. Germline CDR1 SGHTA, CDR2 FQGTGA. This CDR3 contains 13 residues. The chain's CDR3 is CASSLTRVSEAFF. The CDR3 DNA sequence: TGTGCCAGCAGCTTAACCAGGGTCTCTGAAGCTTTCTTT.

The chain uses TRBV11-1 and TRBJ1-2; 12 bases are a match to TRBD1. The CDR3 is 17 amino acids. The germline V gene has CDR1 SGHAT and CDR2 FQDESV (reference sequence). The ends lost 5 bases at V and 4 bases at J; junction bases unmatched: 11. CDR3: CASSKGTGGLKSYGYTF. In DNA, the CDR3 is TGTGCCAGCAGCAAGGGGACAGGGGGCCTTAAGAGCTATGGCTACACCTTC.

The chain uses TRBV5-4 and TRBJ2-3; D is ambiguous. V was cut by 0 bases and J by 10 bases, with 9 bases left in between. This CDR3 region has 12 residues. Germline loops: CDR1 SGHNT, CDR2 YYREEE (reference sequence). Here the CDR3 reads CASSLVHPPQYF. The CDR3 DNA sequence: TGTGCCAGCAGCTTGGTCCACCCCCCGCAGTATTTT.

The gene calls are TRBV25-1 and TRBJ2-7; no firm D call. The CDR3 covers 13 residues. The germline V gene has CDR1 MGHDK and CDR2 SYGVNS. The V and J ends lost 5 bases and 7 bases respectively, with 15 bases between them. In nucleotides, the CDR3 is TGTGCCAGCAGTCAACGCGGTTTAAGGGAGCAGTACTTC. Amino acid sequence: CASSQRGLREQYF.